This passage covers 30 T cell receptor beta chains from one sample sequenced in a study of T cell changes during pregnancy in multiple sclerosis. TCRdb's copy holds only in-frame clones and misses some; the assay was immunoSEQ multiplex PCR. The sample has fewer than 45,000 clones, about 90% seen once. Material: CD8+ T cells from peripheral blood mononuclear cells, obtained in the first trimester of pregnancy. These receptor sequences come from a female donor with multiple sclerosis, enrolled in a pregnancy study.

The chain couples TRBV2 to TRBJ2-7; 7 bases are shared with TRBD2. The V and J ends lost 4 bases and 3 bases, in that order; junction bases with no gene match: 9. Per germline, CDR1 SNHLY and CDR2 FYNNEI. This CDR3 is 15 amino acids long. In DNA, the CDR3 is TGTGCCAGCAGTGTGGGGGGGAGCCCCCTCTACGAGCAGTACTTC. Translating it yields CASSVGGSPLYEQYF.

This sequence joins TRBV4-2 and TRBJ2-1; 11 bases align to TRBD1. Germline CDR1 LGHNA, CDR2 YNFKEQ. V lost 0 bases and J lost 8; bases outside the gene matches: 9. This CDR3 has 17 amino acids. Here the CDR3 reads CASSQDLRTGGFDEQFF. Here the CDR3 DNA reads TGTGCCAGCAGCCAAGATTTGCGGACAGGGGGCTTCGATGAGCAGTTCTTC.

The chain recombines TRBV10-2 with TRBJ2-7, with 9 bases aligning to TRBD2. Per germline, CDR1 WSHSY and CDR2 SAAADI. With 4 bases clipped from V and 0 bases from J, the junction kept 4 bases outside the gene matches. This CDR3 is 15 amino acids long. The DNA for the CDR3 is TGCGCCAGCAGTGCTAATAGCGGGAGCTCCTACGAGCAGTACTTC. Translated, it gives CASSANSGSSYEQYF.

The V gene is TRBV7-3, the J gene TRBJ2-5, with D possibly being TRBD2 (7 bases). Trimming shortened V by 0 bases and J by 1 base, and 9 bases separated the two germline ends. This CDR3 spans 15 amino acids. Per germline, CDR1 SGHTA and CDR2 FQGTGA. The CDR3: CASSLTAGAQETQYF. Written as DNA, the CDR3 is TGTGCCAGCAGCTTAACTGCGGGGGCCCAAGAGACCCAGTACTTC.

CDR3: CASTTGSGTFAYEQYF. In DNA, the CDR3 is TGTGCCAGCACCACCGGAAGCGGGACTTTCGCCTACGAGCAGTACTTC. V gene TRBV9 combines with J gene TRBJ2-7; TRBD2 aligns across 7 bases. The length of the CDR3 is 16 residues. Germline CDR1 reads SGDLS; CDR2 reads YYNGEE. V trimming: 6 bases; J trimming: 2 bases; junction bases outside the gene matches: 14.

The chain has TRBV7-6 and TRBJ2-3; 9 bases align to TRBD2. Looked up from germline, CDR1 is SGHVS and CDR2 is FNYEAQ. CDR3 length: 15 residues. With V trimmed by 5 bases and J by 3 bases, 6 bases remained unmatched. The CDR3 protein is CASSRGLANTDTQYF. CDR3 in DNA: TGTGCCAGCAGCAGAGGACTAGCGAATACAGATACGCAGTATTTT.

This chain links TRBV29-1 with TRBJ2-7; TRBD1 agrees at 8 bases. Germline V gene lookup returns CDR1 SQVTM and CDR2 ANQGSEA. The CDR3 runs 14 residues. J was trimmed by 3 bases and V by 0 bases; bases with no gene match: 4. DNA for the CDR3: TGCAGCGTTGAAGAAACAGGGGGTGGCTACGAGCAGTACTTC. It encodes CSVEETGGGYEQYF.

The chain joins TRBV7-9 to TRBJ1-4, with a possible D match to TRBD1 (5 bases). CDR3 size: 15 residues. Germline CDR1 SEHNR, CDR2 FQNEAQ (reference sequence). The germline V and J ends were trimmed by 1 base and 0 bases, with 6 bases remaining between them. In nucleotides, the CDR3 is TGTGCCAGCAGCTTAGAGGGGACAACTAATGAAAAACTGTTTTTT. Translating gives CASSLEGTTNEKLFF.

In its sample, this clone was seen a few times. J is TRBJ2-3 and V is TRBV4-2; D call uncertain. The length of the CDR3 is 17 residues. Trimming took 1 base from V and 0 from J, leaving 14 bases between them. Germline assignment: CDR1 LGHNA and CDR2 YNFKEQ. CDR3 sequence reads: CASSQAVGEPSTDTQYF. The CDR3 DNA reads as TGTGCCAGCAGCCAAGCCGTCGGAGAACCCAGCACAGATACGCAGTATTTT.

A single count supports this clone. The chain carries TRBV11-2 and TRBJ2-1; 11 bases are shared with TRBD2. This CDR3 contains 15 residues. Germline V CDR1 and CDR2: SGHAT, FQNNGV. Trimming at V came to 3 bases and at J to 6 bases, leaving 4 bases not matched to a gene. CDR3 sequence: CASSFTSGRFNEQFF. CDR3 bases: TGTGCCAGCAGCTTCACTAGCGGGAGATTCAATGAGCAGTTCTTC.

The chain uses TRBV4-1 and TRBJ1-1; D remains ambiguous. Germline values: CDR1 MGHRA, CDR2 YSYEKL. This CDR3 region has 18 residues. With 1 base removed from V and 1 base from J, the gap between germline ends came to 19 bases. The CDR3 spells CASSQVYRTADKNTEAFF. The CDR3 coding sequence is TGCGCCAGCAGCCAAGTGTATCGAACAGCCGATAAGAACACTGAAGCTTTCTTT.

The chain links TRBV6-5 to TRBJ1-1, with TRBD1 as a possible D gene (5 bases). The CDR3 totals 13 residues. The V and J ends lost 6 bases and 3 bases respectively, with 11 bases between them. Germline values: CDR1 MNHEY, CDR2 SVGAGI. CDR3 bases: TGTGCCAGCAGGGCAGGGTGGGACACTGAAGCTTTCTTT. Translated: CASRAGWDTEAFF.

The count of this clone is one. V and J are TRBV27 and TRBJ2-1, with D perhaps matching TRBD2 (5 bases). V shed 11 bases and J shed 8 bases, with 10 bases lying between them. The CDR3 extends over 10 amino acids. Germline CDR1 is MNHEY and CDR2 is SMNVEV (reference sequence). Here the CDR3 DNA reads TGTGCCGTTCTAGCCCATGAGCAGTTCTTC. Amino acids: CAVLAHEQFF.

This chain joins TRBV30 and TRBJ2-2, with D possibly matching TRBD1 (5 bases). The germline V gene has CDR1 GTSNPN and CDR2 SVGIG (reference sequence). The CDR3 loop spans 12 amino acids. The V gene lost 5 bases and the J gene lost 5 bases, with 9 bases spanning the gap. The CDR3 DNA sequence: TGTGCCTGGGTGGGGCTAACCGGGGAGCTGTTTTTT. As protein: CAWVGLTGELFF.

V and J are TRBV5-1 and TRBJ2-3; D perhaps matches TRBD1 (6 bases). Deletions cut 0 bases from V and 6 bases from J, with 11 bases between. The CDR3 runs to 14 residues. Germline CDR1 and CDR2: SGHRS and YFSETQ. In DNA form, the CDR3 reads TGCGCCAGCAGCTTGGCAGGGGCGCGGGATACGCAGTATTTT. Translating it yields CASSLAGARDTQYF.

The chain links TRBV7-9 to TRBJ1-6, with 8 bases identical to TRBD1. The germline CDR1 and CDR2 sequences are SEHNR and FQNEAQ (reference sequence). This CDR3 contains 16 residues. V was clipped by 5 bases and J by 8 bases; unmatched bases: 11. The CDR3, as DNA: TGTGCCAGCAGCCGAGGAATGGACAGGGACGATTCACCCCTCCACTTT. Protein: CASSRGMDRDDSPLHF.

V usage is TRBV16 and J usage is TRBJ2-5; weak D call: TRBD1 (5 bases). The V gene lost 1 base and the J gene lost 2 bases, with 8 bases spanning the gap. CDR1 and CDR2 from the germline V gene are KGHSY and FQNENV. The CDR3 extends over 14 amino acids. The CDR3 bases are TGTGCCAGCAGCCAATATAACAGGCAAGAGACCCAGTACTTC. This codes for CASSQYNRQETQYF.

The CDR3 DNA is TGCAGCGTTGAGGTGGGGACTAGCGGCTCCTACGAGCAGTACTTC. Its translation: CSVEVGTSGSYEQYF. The chain carries TRBV29-1 and TRBJ2-7; 11 nucleotides match TRBD2. V shed 3 bases and J 0 bases; nucleotides not matched to a gene: 4. Germline lookup yields CDR1 SQVTM and CDR2 ANQGSEA. CDR3 length equals 15 residues.

The V gene is TRBV5-1, the J gene TRBJ1-1; 7 positions match TRBD1. The CDR3 length is 14 residues. Germline trimming cut 2 bases from V and 1 base from J; bases unmatched to any gene: 2. CDR1 and CDR2 from the germline V gene are SGHRS and YFSETQ. The CDR3 sequence: CASSLQGTNTEAFF. The CDR3 DNA is TGCGCCAGCAGCTTACAGGGGACGAACACTGAAGCTTTCTTT.

This clone was counted once. This chain links TRBV4-3 with TRBJ1-1; D uncertain. The CDR3 contains 15 residues. Trimming cost V 0 bases and J 8 bases, with 16 bases left between them. Germline values: CDR1 LGHNA, CDR2 YSLEER. CDR3 DNA sequence: TGCGCCAGCAGCCAAGAAGCGTCTGGATACTACGAAGCTTTCTTT. Amino acid sequence: CASSQEASGYYEAFF.

The chain uses TRBV9 and TRBJ1-1; TRBD1 is a possible D gene (5 bases). Germline V lookup: CDR1 SGDLS, CDR2 YYNGEE. The CDR3 sequence is 13 residues long. With 3 bases removed from V and 4 bases from J, the gap between germline ends came to 10 bases. The CDR3 sequence: CASSETDTTEAFF. As DNA, the CDR3 is TGTGCCAGCAGCGAAACGGACACCACTGAAGCTTTCTTT. The full variable domain, rest sourced from reference TRBV9 and TRBJ1-1, is DSGVTQTPKHLITATGQRVTLRCSPRSGDLSVYWYQQSLDQGLQFLIQYYNGEERAKGNILERFSAQQFPDLHSELNLSSLELGDSALYFCASSETDTTEAFFGQGTRLTVV.

V and J are TRBV5-4 and TRBJ2-1, with 10 bases identical to TRBD2. Germline CDR1 is SGHNT and CDR2 is YYREEE (reference sequence). J was trimmed by 5 bases and V by 4 bases; bases with no gene match: 6. CDR3 length: 15 residues. The CDR3 sequence: CASSPRTSGDNEQFF. CDR3 DNA: TGTGCCAGCAGCCCCCGGACTAGCGGCGACAATGAGCAGTTCTTC.

CDR3 protein: CASSAGQDGYTF. The CDR3 DNA reads as TGTGCCAGCAGCGCCGGACAGGATGGCTACACCTTC. This chain joins TRBV7-9 and TRBJ1-2, with TRBD1 matching 7 bases. This CDR3 comprises 12 residues. Germline V gene lookup returns CDR1 SEHNR and CDR2 FQNEAQ (reference sequence). J was trimmed by 6 bases and V by 5 bases; bases with no gene match: 3.

CDR3 coding DNA: TGTGCCAGCACGTCAGCGGGGGGGCAAGGTACGCAGTATTTT. As protein: CASTSAGGQGTQYF. The rearrangement links TRBV7-3 to TRBJ2-3; 10 bases agree with TRBD2. Germline V gene lookup returns CDR1 SGHTA and CDR2 FQGTGA. The CDR3 length is 14 residues. The ends lost 7 bases at V and 8 bases at J; junction bases unmatched: 9.

The rearrangement joins TRBV6-1 to TRBJ1-5; D not resolved. The CDR3 has 15 residues. V was shortened by 4 bases and J by 0 bases, with 10 bases between the two germline ends. Germline loops: CDR1 MNHNS, CDR2 SASEGT. The CDR3 sequence: CASSGFAYSNQPQHF. The CDR3 region has the DNA TGTGCCAGCAGTGGGTTCGCCTATAGCAATCAGCCCCAGCATTTT.

This rearrangement joins TRBV7-9 to TRBJ1-1; tentatively, D is TRBD1 (5 bases). Deletions cut 5 bases from V and 11 bases from J, with 15 bases between. The germline V gene has CDR1 SEHNR and CDR2 FQNEAQ (reference sequence). There are 12 residues in the CDR3. In DNA, the CDR3 is TGTGCCAGCAGCCCTTACGGGGCGGGGGCTTTCTTT. Protein: CASSPYGAGAFF.

The rearrangement joins TRBV27 to TRBJ2-1; 7 positions match TRBD2. The ends lost 1 base at V and 0 bases at J; junction bases unmatched: 9. The CDR3 totals 18 residues. The germline CDR1 and CDR2 sequences are MNHEY and SMNVEV (reference sequence). CDR3 in DNA: TGTGCCAGCAGTTTATATATGGCGGGAGCGCTCTCCTACAATGAGCAGTTCTTC. Protein product: CASSLYMAGALSYNEQFF.

CDR3 nucleotide sequence: TGTGCCAGCAGTGGGACAAGCGGGAGAGGGGATACGCAGTATTTT. Its translation is CASSGTSGRGDTQYF. J is TRBJ2-3 and V is TRBV27, with TRBD2 matching 8 bases. This CDR3 region has 15 residues. The ends lost 5 bases at V and 6 bases at J; junction bases unmatched: 10. Germline assignment: CDR1 MNHEY and CDR2 SMNVEV (reference sequence).

This clone was detected a few times. This rearrangement joins TRBV29-1 to TRBJ2-5, with D possibly being TRBD2 (7 bases). The germline V gene has CDR1 SQVTM and CDR2 ANQGSEA. V was shortened by 8 bases and J by 4 bases, with 23 bases between the two germline ends. The CDR3 contains 15 residues. The CDR3, as DNA: TGCAGCTCAAAGGGGGGGGGATCGGGATTAGAGACCCAGTACTTC. As protein: CSSKGGGSGLETQYF.

This chain joins TRBV5-1 and TRBJ2-7; no reliable D call. This CDR3 contains 15 residues. Germline V gene lookup returns CDR1 SGHRS and CDR2 YFSETQ. V lost 2 bases, J lost 0 bases, and 12 bases lay in between. The CDR3 protein is CASSFQRVSSYEQYF. The CDR3 nucleotides are TGCGCCAGCAGCTTTCAGCGCGTAAGCTCCTACGAGCAGTACTTC.